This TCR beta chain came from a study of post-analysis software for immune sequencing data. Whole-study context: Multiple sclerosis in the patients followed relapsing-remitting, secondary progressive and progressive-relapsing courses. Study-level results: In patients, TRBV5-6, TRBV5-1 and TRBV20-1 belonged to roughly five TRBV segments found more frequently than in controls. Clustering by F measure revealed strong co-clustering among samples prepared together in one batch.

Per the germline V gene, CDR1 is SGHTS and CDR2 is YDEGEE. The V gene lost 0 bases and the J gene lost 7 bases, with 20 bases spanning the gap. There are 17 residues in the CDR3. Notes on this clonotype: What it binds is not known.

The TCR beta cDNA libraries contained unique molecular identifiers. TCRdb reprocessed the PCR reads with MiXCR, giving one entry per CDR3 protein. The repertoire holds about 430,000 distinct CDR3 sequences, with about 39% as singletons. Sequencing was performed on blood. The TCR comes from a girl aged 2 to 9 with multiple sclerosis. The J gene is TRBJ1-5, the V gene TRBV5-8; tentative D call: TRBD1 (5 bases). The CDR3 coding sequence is TGTGCCAGCAGCTTGGGGGGGGTCCTTAGGGCATGGCAGCCCCAGCATTTT. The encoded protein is CASSLGGVLRAWQPQHF.